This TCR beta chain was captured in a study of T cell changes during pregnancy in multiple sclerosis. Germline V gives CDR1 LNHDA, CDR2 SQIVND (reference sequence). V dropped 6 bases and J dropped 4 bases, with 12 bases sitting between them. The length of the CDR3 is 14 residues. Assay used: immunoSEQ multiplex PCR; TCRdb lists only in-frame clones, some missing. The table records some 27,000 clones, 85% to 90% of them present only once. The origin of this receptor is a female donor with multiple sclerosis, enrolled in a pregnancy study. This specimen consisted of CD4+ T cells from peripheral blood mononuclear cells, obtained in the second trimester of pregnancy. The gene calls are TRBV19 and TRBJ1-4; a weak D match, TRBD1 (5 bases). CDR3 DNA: TGTGCCAGTAGGGATCGGGGGATTAATGAAAAACTGTTTTTT. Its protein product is CASRDRGINEKLFF.